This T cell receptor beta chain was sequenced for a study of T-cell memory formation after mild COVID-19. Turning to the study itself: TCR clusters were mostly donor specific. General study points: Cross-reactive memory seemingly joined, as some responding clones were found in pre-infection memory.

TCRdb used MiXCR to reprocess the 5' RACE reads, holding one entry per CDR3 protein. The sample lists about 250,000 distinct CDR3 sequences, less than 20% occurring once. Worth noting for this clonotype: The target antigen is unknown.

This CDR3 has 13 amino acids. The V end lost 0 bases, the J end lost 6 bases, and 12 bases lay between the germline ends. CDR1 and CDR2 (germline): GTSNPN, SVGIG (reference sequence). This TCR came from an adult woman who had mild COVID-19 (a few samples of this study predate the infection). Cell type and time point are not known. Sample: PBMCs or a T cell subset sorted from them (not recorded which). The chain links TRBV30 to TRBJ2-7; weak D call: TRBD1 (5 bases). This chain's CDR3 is CAWSVQQGSEQYF. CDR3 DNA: TGTGCCTGGAGTGTACAGCAGGGTAGCGAGCAGTACTTC.